The 7 T cell receptor beta chains presented below share a single source sample, sequenced in a study of blood T cells in healthy people across ages. The use of a sample-barcoded 5' primer and a J-beta primer mix characterized a second PCR of roughly 6 to 12 cycles. TCRdb independently ran MiXCR on the 5' RACE reads; one entry per CDR3 protein. Of roughly 1,800,000 distinct CDR3 sequences listed, roughly 52% were seen once; the top ten hold more than 2%. The sample was blood. These receptors were taken from a woman aged 40-49 years in good health.

The V and J genes are TRBV12-3 or TRBV12-4 and TRBJ2-3; either TRBD1 or TRBD2 may fit D (6 bases each). The CDR3 has 14 amino acids. The V end lost 5 bases, the J end lost 5 bases, and 14 bases lay between the germline ends. The CDR3 is CASSVSGARDTQYF. CDR3 nucleotide sequence: TGTGCCAGCAGTGTATCGGGGGCTAGAGATACGCAGTATTTT.

The rearrangement links TRBV5-1 to TRBJ2-7; tentatively, D is TRBD1 (6 bases). Between the trimmed V and J ends, which lost 5 bases and 3 bases, there was a span of 15 bases. Germline V gene lookup returns CDR1 SGHRS and CDR2 YFSETQ. The CDR3 is made up of 14 amino acids. The CDR3 sequence: CASRPRDNHYEQYF. The CDR3 DNA follows: TGCGCCAGCAGACCCCGGGACAATCACTACGAGCAGTACTTC. The complete variable domain, with remaining parts taken from reference TRBV5-1 and TRBJ2-7, reads KAGVTQTPRYLIKTRGQQVTLSCSPISGHRSVSWYQQTPGQGLQFLFEYFSETQRNKGNFPGRFSGRQFSNSRSEMNVSTLELGDSALYLCASRPRDNHYEQYFGPGTRLTVT.

There are a few counts of this clonotype. CDR3 in DNA: TGCGCCAGCAGCCAAAGAGGGGGGTACCAAGAGACCCAGTACTTC. Translated: CASSQRGGYQETQYF. The chain has TRBV4-3 and TRBJ2-5, with D perhaps assigned TRBD1 or TRBD2 (6 bases each). In germline, CDR1 is LGHNA, CDR2 YSLEER. The V gene lost 2 bases and the J gene lost 0 bases, with 10 bases spanning the gap. The CDR3 runs 15 residues.

This clonotype was found a few times. This sequence joins TRBV12-3 or TRBV12-4 and TRBJ2-5; D is possibly TRBD1 (5 bases). The CDR3 is 15 residues long. V shed 3 bases and J shed 7 bases, with 18 bases lying between them. CDR3 sequence (DNA): TGTGCCAGCAGTTTCGCCAGGGTTACGGGCGGGACCCAGTACTTC. Translated: CASSFARVTGGTQYF.

This sequence joins TRBV5-1 and TRBJ1-2; 10 bases align to TRBD1. V dropped 4 bases and J dropped 7; count of bases not matched to a gene: 7. Germline loops: CDR1 SGHRS, CDR2 YFSETQ. This CDR3 contains 14 residues. The CDR3 here is CASSTWDRGSGYTF. In DNA form, the CDR3 reads TGCGCCAGCAGCACTTGGGACAGGGGTAGTGGCTACACCTTC.

V usage is TRBV5-1 and J usage is TRBJ2-1, with D unresolved. CDR1 is SGHRS, CDR2 YFSETQ, per germline. The CDR3 extends over 16 amino acids. V lost 3 bases to trimming and J lost 2 bases, with 15 bases between them. The CDR3 sequence: CASSSKLLRTYNEQFF. CDR3 sequence (DNA): TGCGCCAGCAGCTCGAAGTTACTACGTACCTACAATGAGCAGTTCTTC.

V gene TRBV12-3 or TRBV12-4 combines with J gene TRBJ2-3; 7 bases are shared with TRBD1. V lost 3 bases and J lost 0; bases outside the gene matches: 6. This CDR3 is 16 amino acids long. CDR3 loop: CASSLWGTASTDTQYF. The CDR3 region has the DNA TGTGCCAGCAGTTTGTGGGGGACAGCTAGCACAGATACGCAGTATTTT.